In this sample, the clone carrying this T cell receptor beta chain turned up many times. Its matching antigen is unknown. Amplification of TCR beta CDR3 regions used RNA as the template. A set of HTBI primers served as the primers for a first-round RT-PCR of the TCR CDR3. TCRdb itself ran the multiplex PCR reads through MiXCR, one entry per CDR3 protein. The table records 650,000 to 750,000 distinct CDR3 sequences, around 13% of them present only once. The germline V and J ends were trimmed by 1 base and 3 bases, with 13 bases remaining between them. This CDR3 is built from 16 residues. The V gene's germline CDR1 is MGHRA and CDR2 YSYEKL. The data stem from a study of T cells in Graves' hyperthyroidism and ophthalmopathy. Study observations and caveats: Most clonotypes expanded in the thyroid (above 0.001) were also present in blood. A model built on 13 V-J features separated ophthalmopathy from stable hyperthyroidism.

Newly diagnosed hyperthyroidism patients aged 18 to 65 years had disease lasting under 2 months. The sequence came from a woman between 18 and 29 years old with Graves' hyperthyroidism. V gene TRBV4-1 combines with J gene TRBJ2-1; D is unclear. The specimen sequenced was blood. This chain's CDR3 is CASSQVGLKRYNEQFF. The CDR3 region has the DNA TGCGCCAGCAGCCAAGTTGGCCTTAAGCGCTACAATGAGCAGTTCTTC.